Following are 8 T cell receptor beta chains from one sample sequenced in a study of CD8 T cells in ankylosing spondylitis. Study-wide points: A TCR beta motif made of fewer than 10 highly homologous variants seemed typical of ankylosing spondylitis blood.

These receptors' targets are unknown. TCRdb independently ran MiXCR on the 5' RACE reads; one entry per CDR3 protein. This repertoire shows roughly 450,000 distinct CDR3 sequences, about 24% found once; its top ten account for 0.89%. Sequencing used blood, either unsorted or a sorted T cell fraction (not recorded which). All receptors derive from a male donor with ankylosing spondylitis.

This clonotype was counted only a few times. The chain recombines TRBV10-3 with TRBJ1-6; D not certain. Looked up from germline, CDR1 is ENHRY and CDR2 is SYGVKD. Trimming pared 3 bases from V and 6 bases from J, leaving 15 bases between. The CDR3 has 16 residues. The DNA of the CDR3 is TGTGCCATCAGTGAATTTTTGGCGGAAAGTAATTCACCCCTCCACTTT. Translating it yields CAISEFLAESNSPLHF.

The J gene is TRBJ2-1, the V gene TRBV6-1, with D possibly being TRBD2 (5 bases). Germline CDR1 and CDR2: MNHNS and SASEGT. Deletions cut 6 bases from V and 11 bases from J, with 11 bases between. The CDR3 length is 11 residues. The CDR3: CASSRSGKQFF. For the CDR3, the DNA is TGTGCCAGCAGCCGAAGCGGCAAGCAGTTCTTC.

This clonotype was seen at least ten times. The J gene is TRBJ1-2, the V gene TRBV29-1; D call uncertain. There are 11 residues in the CDR3. Germline V gene lookup returns CDR1 SQVTM and CDR2 ANQGSEA. The V end was cut by 0 bases, the J end by 5 bases, with 4 bases between. In DNA, the CDR3 is TGCAGCGTTGAAGACATGTATGGCTACACCTTC. It encodes CSVEDMYGYTF.

J is TRBJ2-5 and V is TRBV11-2; perhaps TRBD2 as D (5 bases). The V end lost 0 bases, the J end lost 1 base, and 12 bases lay between the germline ends. The CDR3 has 16 amino acids. Germline V gene sequence: CDR1 SGHAT, CDR2 FQNNGV. The CDR3 nucleotides are TGTGCCAGCAGCTTAGATATTCTAGCCAGCCAAGAGACCCAGTACTTC. It codes for CASSLDILASQETQYF.

This clonotype turned up a few times. V usage is TRBV7-9 and J usage is TRBJ1-1; weak D call: TRBD1 (5 bases). Germline V gives CDR1 SEHNR, CDR2 FQNEAQ (reference sequence). CDR3 length: 14 residues. Trimming cost V 6 bases and J 1 base, with 12 bases left between them. As DNA, the CDR3 is TGTGCCAGCAGAGGGACGTGGGGGAACACTGAAGCTTTCTTT. Its translation: CASRGTWGNTEAFF.

Ten or more counts support this clonotype. V and J are TRBV6-5 and TRBJ1-2; D gene ambiguous. CDR1 MNHEY and CDR2 SVGAGI come from the germline V gene. This CDR3 has 13 residues. V lost 0 bases to trimming and J lost 8 bases, with 10 bases between them. The CDR3 bases are TGTGCCAGCAGTTACTCGCCTAAGGACGGCTACACCTTC. This encodes CASSYSPKDGYTF.

This clonotype turned up a few times. This sequence joins TRBV20-1 and TRBJ2-3; 12 bases match TRBD2. The CDR3 runs to 16 residues. V dropped 5 bases and J dropped 0; count of bases not matched to a gene: 6. Germline V gives CDR1 DFQATT, CDR2 SNEGSKA (reference sequence). This CDR3 is CSAASGRAASTDTQYF. The CDR3 region has the DNA TGCAGTGCTGCTAGCGGGAGGGCAGCTAGCACAGATACGCAGTATTTT.

Here the CDR3 reads CAITRPSGRGTDTQYF. The CDR3 DNA sequence: TGTGCCATAACCCGTCCTAGCGGGAGAGGCACAGATACGCAGTATTTT. This chain links TRBV2 with TRBJ2-3; 10 bases are shared with TRBD2. This CDR3 region has 16 residues. V shed 10 bases, J shed 1 base, and the junction held 11 bases outside the gene matches. Per the germline V gene, CDR1 is SNHLY and CDR2 is FYNNEI.